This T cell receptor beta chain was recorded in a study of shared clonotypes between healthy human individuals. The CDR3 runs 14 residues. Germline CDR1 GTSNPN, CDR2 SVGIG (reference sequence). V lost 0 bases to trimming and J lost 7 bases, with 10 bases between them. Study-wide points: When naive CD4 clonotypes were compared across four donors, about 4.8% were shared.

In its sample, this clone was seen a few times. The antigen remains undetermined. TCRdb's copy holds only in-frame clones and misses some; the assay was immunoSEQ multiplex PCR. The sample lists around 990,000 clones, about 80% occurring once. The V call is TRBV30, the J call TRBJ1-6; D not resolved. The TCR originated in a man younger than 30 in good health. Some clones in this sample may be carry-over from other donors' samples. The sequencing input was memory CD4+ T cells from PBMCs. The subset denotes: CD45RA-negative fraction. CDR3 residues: CAWSVPGWNSPLHF. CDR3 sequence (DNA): TGTGCCTGGAGTGTACCCGGATGGAATTCACCCCTCCACTTT.